These T cell receptor beta chains were read from a single sample in a study of T-cell memory formation after mild COVID-19. One entry per CDR3 protein, called by TCRdb with MiXCR from the 5' RACE reads. The sample carries under 450,000 distinct CDR3 sequences, around 22% recorded once. Sample: PBMCs or a T cell subset sorted from them (not recorded which). These receptors all come from an adult woman who had mild COVID-19 (a few samples of this study predate the infection). Cell type and time point are not known. The CDR3 runs from the conserved cysteine through the conserved F or W. Fields, in order: clone size, J gene, CDR3 length, V gene, D gene, CDR3 DNA, CDR3 protein. D genes are given only for firm matches. Part of the rows lack a size; the others show once, few, many or a class for expanded clones.

abundance: .; j_gene: TRBJ1-2; len: 14; v_gene: TRBV28; d_gene: TRBD1; CDR3nt: TGTGCCAGCAGAGCCGCGACAGGGCTGAGCGGCTACACCTTC; CDR3aa: CASRAATGLSGYTF
abundance: .; j_gene: TRBJ2-6; len: 18; v_gene: TRBV12-3/TRBV12-4; d_gene: .; CDR3nt: TGTGCCAGCAGCCCTTTCGGACAGTGGGGTGCTGGGGCCAACGTCCTGACTTTC; CDR3aa: CASSPFGQWGAGANVLTF
abundance: many; j_gene: TRBJ2-6; len: 16; v_gene: TRBV5-1; d_gene: TRBD1; CDR3nt: TGCGCCAGCAGGGGACAGGGGGCGTCTGGGGCCAACGTCCTGACTTTC; CDR3aa: CASRGQGASGANVLTF
abundance: .; j_gene: TRBJ2-5; len: 15; v_gene: TRBV30; d_gene: TRBD1; CDR3nt: TGTGCCTGGAGTGCGGGGACAGGGGGGGGAGAGACCCAGTACTTC; CDR3aa: CAWSAGTGGGETQYF
abundance: .; j_gene: TRBJ2-2; len: 15; v_gene: TRBV5-4; d_gene: TRBD1; CDR3nt: TGTGCCAGCAGCTCCGTTCAGGGGGCGTTCGGGGAGCTGTTTTTT; CDR3aa: CASSSVQGAFGELFF
abundance: .; j_gene: TRBJ2-7; len: 16; v_gene: TRBV21-1; d_gene: .; CDR3nt: TGTGCCAGCAGCAAATCGGGACTAGCGGGAGCTTACGAGCAGTACTTC; CDR3aa: CASSKSGLAGAYEQYF
abundance: many; j_gene: TRBJ2-3; len: 16; v_gene: TRBV6-6; d_gene: TRBD1; CDR3nt: TGTGCCAGCAGTTACCCCCGGGACAGGGGGCGTCTTACGCAGTATTTT; CDR3aa: CASSYPRDRGRLTQYF
abundance: .; j_gene: TRBJ2-2; len: 16; v_gene: TRBV5-6; d_gene: TRBD2; CDR3nt: TGTGCCAGCAGCTTGTCAAGCGGGAGGTTCACCGGGGAGCTGTTTTTT; CDR3aa: CASSLSSGRFTGELFF
abundance: few; j_gene: TRBJ2-1; len: 15; v_gene: TRBV18; d_gene: .; CDR3nt: TGTGCCAGCTCACCAGGGACGGAAGGACAAAATGAGCAGTTCTTC; CDR3aa: CASSPGTEGQNEQFF
abundance: .; j_gene: TRBJ2-6; len: 16; v_gene: TRBV5-1; d_gene: .; CDR3nt: TGCGCCAGCAGCCCTTACACTCTCTCTGGGGCCAACGTCCTGACTTTC; CDR3aa: CASSPYTLSGANVLTF
abundance: .; j_gene: TRBJ2-3; len: 17; v_gene: TRBV4-1; d_gene: .; CDR3nt: TGCGCCAGCAGCCCTATAGGCGGGGGCCCTAGCACAGATACGCAGTATTTT; CDR3aa: CASSPIGGGPSTDTQYF
abundance: .; j_gene: TRBJ2-3; len: 13; v_gene: TRBV20-1; d_gene: .; CDR3nt: TGCAGTGCTAGAAGGACTTTCACAGATACGCAGTATTTT; CDR3aa: CSARRTFTDTQYF
abundance: .; j_gene: TRBJ1-1; len: 17; v_gene: TRBV7-2; d_gene: .; CDR3nt: TGTGCCAGCAGCCCCCGGCCCGGGGGGCCGACGAACACTGAAGCTTTCTTT; CDR3aa: CASSPRPGGPTNTEAFF
abundance: few; j_gene: TRBJ2-7; len: 15; v_gene: TRBV7-3; d_gene: TRBD1; CDR3nt: TGTGCCAGCAGCTTATCTACTGGACAGGGATCCGAGCAGTACTTC; CDR3aa: CASSLSTGQGSEQYF
abundance: few; j_gene: TRBJ2-1; len: 15; v_gene: TRBV6-5; d_gene: TRBD2; CDR3nt: TGTGCCAGCAGCAAGACTAGCGGGGGACACAATGAGCAGTTCTTC; CDR3aa: CASSKTSGGHNEQFF
abundance: .; j_gene: TRBJ1-5; len: 16; v_gene: TRBV6-1; d_gene: TRBD1; CDR3nt: TGTGCCAGCAGTGAAGCTTTCGGGACAGGGATTCAGCCCCAGCATTTT; CDR3aa: CASSEAFGTGIQPQHF
abundance: few; j_gene: TRBJ2-3; len: 15; v_gene: TRBV21-1; d_gene: .; CDR3nt: TGTGCCAGCAGCAAAGATTGGGGCGGGAGAGGTACGCAGTATTTT; CDR3aa: CASSKDWGGRGTQYF
abundance: few; j_gene: TRBJ2-5; len: 18; v_gene: TRBV7-9; d_gene: .; CDR3nt: TGTGCCAGCAGCTCACCAATTCCGGGCTCAAAGGGCTGGGAGACCCAGTACTTC; CDR3aa: CASSSPIPGSKGWETQYF
abundance: .; j_gene: TRBJ1-6; len: 12; v_gene: TRBV12-3/TRBV12-4; d_gene: .; CDR3nt: TGTGCCAGCAGCCAATGGGGTTCGACCCTCCACTTT; CDR3aa: CASSQWGSTLHF
abundance: few; j_gene: TRBJ1-1; len: 16; v_gene: TRBV5-1; d_gene: TRBD1; CDR3nt: TGCGCCAGCAGATACACCCCCGGGACAGATGTAATTGAAGCTTTCTTT; CDR3aa: CASRYTPGTDVIEAFF
abundance: .; j_gene: TRBJ2-7; len: 18; v_gene: TRBV4-2; d_gene: .; CDR3nt: TGTGCCAGCAGCCAAGATTACGTAGTCTACCGTTTCCCCTACGAGCAGTACTTC; CDR3aa: CASSQDYVVYRFPYEQYF
abundance: few; j_gene: TRBJ2-1; len: 16; v_gene: TRBV5-6; d_gene: TRBD1; CDR3nt: TGTGCCAGCAGTTTGGACAGGACTCGCTCCTACAATGAGCAGTTCTTC; CDR3aa: CASSLDRTRSYNEQFF
abundance: .; j_gene: TRBJ1-1; len: 14; v_gene: TRBV4-3; d_gene: .; CDR3nt: TGCGCCAGCAGCCACAGGACGGTGAACACTGAAGCTTTCTTT; CDR3aa: CASSHRTVNTEAFF
abundance: few; j_gene: TRBJ1-2; len: 15; v_gene: TRBV5-1; d_gene: .; CDR3nt: TGCGCCAGCAGCTTGGACGCGACAGGAGTGAGTGGCTACACCTTC; CDR3aa: CASSLDATGVSGYTF
abundance: .; j_gene: TRBJ2-1; len: 15; v_gene: TRBV7-6; d_gene: TRBD2; CDR3nt: TGTGCCAGCAGCTTAGTAGCGGGAGCGGTGAATGAGCAGTTCTTC; CDR3aa: CASSLVAGAVNEQFF
abundance: many; j_gene: TRBJ2-6; len: 15; v_gene: TRBV19; d_gene: TRBD1; CDR3nt: TGTGCCAGTAGTTCGGACAGGGGAAGGGCCAACGTCCTGACTTTC; CDR3aa: CASSSDRGRANVLTF
abundance: .; j_gene: TRBJ2-1; len: 20; v_gene: TRBV7-9; d_gene: TRBD2; CDR3nt: TGTGCCAGCAGCTCCCTTATGGTTCCGTTGGGACTAGCGGGGGCTAATGAGCAGTTCTTC; CDR3aa: CASSSLMVPLGLAGANEQFF
abundance: .; j_gene: TRBJ1-2; len: 12; v_gene: TRBV27; d_gene: .; CDR3nt: TGTGCCAGCAGTGGCAGGGCCTATGGCTACACCTTC; CDR3aa: CASSGRAYGYTF
abundance: .; j_gene: TRBJ2-1; len: 12; v_gene: TRBV11-2; d_gene: .; CDR3nt: TGTGCCAGCAGCTTAGGCATTAATGAGCAGTTCTTC; CDR3aa: CASSLGINEQFF
abundance: .; j_gene: TRBJ1-2; len: 14; v_gene: TRBV12-3/TRBV12-4; d_gene: .; CDR3nt: TGTGCCAGCAGTTTAGGGGGGCTGGAATATGGCTACACCTTC; CDR3aa: CASSLGGLEYGYTF
abundance: many; j_gene: TRBJ2-3; len: 17; v_gene: TRBV12-3/TRBV12-4; d_gene: TRBD2; CDR3nt: TGTGCCAGCAGTTTACAGGTGGTTCTAGCGGGAGTAGATACGCAGTATTTT; CDR3aa: CASSLQVVLAGVDTQYF
abundance: .; j_gene: TRBJ2-7; len: 11; v_gene: TRBV12-3/TRBV12-4; d_gene: .; CDR3nt: TGTGCCAGCAGCAGACTAGACGAGCAGTACTTC; CDR3aa: CASSRLDEQYF
abundance: .; j_gene: TRBJ2-3; len: 15; v_gene: TRBV18; d_gene: TRBD2; CDR3nt: TGTGCCAGCTCATCGCAGACTAGCTCGGCAGATACGCAGTATTTT; CDR3aa: CASSSQTSSADTQYF
abundance: .; j_gene: TRBJ2-2; len: 14; v_gene: TRBV5-1; d_gene: .; CDR3nt: TGCGCCAGCAGCTTGGAGCACTTGGGCGGGGAGCTGTTTTTT; CDR3aa: CASSLEHLGGELFF
abundance: .; j_gene: TRBJ1-2; len: 15; v_gene: TRBV7-9; d_gene: .; CDR3nt: TGTGCCAGCAGTCACGCTACACCCGGGAGCTATGGCTACACCTTC; CDR3aa: CASSHATPGSYGYTF
abundance: few; j_gene: TRBJ2-7; len: 13; v_gene: TRBV18; d_gene: .; CDR3nt: TGTGCCAGCTCACCACTCGGGGGCGGTTTTCAGTACTTC; CDR3aa: CASSPLGGGFQYF